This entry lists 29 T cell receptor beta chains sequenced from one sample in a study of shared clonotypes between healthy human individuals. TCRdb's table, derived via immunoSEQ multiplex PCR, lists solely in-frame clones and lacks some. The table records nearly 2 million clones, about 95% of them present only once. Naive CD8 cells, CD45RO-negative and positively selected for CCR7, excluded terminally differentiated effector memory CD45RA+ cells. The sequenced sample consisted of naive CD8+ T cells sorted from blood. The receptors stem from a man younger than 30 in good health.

The CDR3 region is CASSPRRRGETQYF. The DNA for the CDR3 is TGTGCCAGCAGCCCCCGGAGGCGGGGGGAGACCCAGTACTTC. The chain is built from TRBV14 and TRBJ2-5; 7 bases match TRBD2. The CDR3 sequence is 14 residues long. J gave up 5 bases and V 4 bases, and 7 bases lay outside the gene matches. Germline V CDR1 and CDR2: SGHDN, FVKESK. The full variable domain, completed using reference TRBV14 and TRBJ2-5, is EAGVTQFPSHSVIEKGQTVTLRCDPISGHDNLYWYRRVMGKEIKFLLHFVKESKQDESGMPNNRFLAERTGGTYSTLKVQPAELEDSGVYFCASSPRRRGETQYFGPGTRLLVL.

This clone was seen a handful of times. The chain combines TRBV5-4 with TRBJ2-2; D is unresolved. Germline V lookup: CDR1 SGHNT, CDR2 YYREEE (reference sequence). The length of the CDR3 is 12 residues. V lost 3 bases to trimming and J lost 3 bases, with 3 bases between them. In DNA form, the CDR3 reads TGTGCCAGCAGCTGGGACACCGGGGAGCTGTTTTTT. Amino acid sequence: CASSWDTGELFF.

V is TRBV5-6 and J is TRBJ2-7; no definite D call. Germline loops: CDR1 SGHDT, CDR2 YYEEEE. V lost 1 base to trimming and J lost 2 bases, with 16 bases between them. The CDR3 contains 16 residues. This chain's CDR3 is CASSLFGLYSTYEQYF. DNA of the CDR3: TGTGCCAGCAGCTTGTTCGGCCTCTATTCTACCTACGAGCAGTACTTC.

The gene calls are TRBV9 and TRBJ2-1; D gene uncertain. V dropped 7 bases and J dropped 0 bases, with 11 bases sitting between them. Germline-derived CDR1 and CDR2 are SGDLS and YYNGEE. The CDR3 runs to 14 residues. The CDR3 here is CASSAASSYNEQFF. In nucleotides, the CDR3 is TGTGCCAGCTCCGCGGCTAGCTCCTACAATGAGCAGTTCTTC.

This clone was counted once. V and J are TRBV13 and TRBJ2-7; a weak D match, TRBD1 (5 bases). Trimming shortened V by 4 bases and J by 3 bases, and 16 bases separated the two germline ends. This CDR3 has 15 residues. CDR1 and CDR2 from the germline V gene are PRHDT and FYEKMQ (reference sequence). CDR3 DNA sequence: TGTGCCAGCAGCTCCTCAGGGCCATTCGGCTACGAGCAGTACTTC. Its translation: CASSSSGPFGYEQYF. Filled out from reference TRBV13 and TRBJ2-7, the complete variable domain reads AAGVIQSPRHLIKEKRETATLKCYPIPRHDTVYWYQQGPGQDPQFLISFYEKMQSDKGSIPDRFSAQQFSDYHSELNMSSLELGDSALYFCASSSSGPFGYEQYFGPGTRLTVT.

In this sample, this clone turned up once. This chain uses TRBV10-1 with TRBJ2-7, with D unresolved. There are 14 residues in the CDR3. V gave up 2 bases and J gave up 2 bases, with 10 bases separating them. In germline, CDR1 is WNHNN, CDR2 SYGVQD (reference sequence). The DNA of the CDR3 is TGCGCCAGCAGTGAGATGATTCCACCCTACGAGCAGTACTTC. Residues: CASSEMIPPYEQYF.

CDR3 protein: CASSLGNFAEAFF. DNA for the CDR3: TGTGCCAGCAGCTTAGGGAATTTCGCTGAAGCTTTCTTT. The gene calls are TRBV7-9 and TRBJ1-1; D is unresolved. The CDR3 sequence is 13 residues long. The germline CDR1 and CDR2 sequences are SEHNR and FQNEAQ (reference sequence). Between the trimmed V and J ends, which lost 1 base and 6 bases, there was a span of 9 bases.

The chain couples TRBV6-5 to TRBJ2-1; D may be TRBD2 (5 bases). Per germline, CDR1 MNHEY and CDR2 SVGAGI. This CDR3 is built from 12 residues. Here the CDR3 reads CAERSDYNEQFF. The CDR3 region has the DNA TGTGCGGAGCGGTCGGACTACAATGAGCAGTTCTTC.

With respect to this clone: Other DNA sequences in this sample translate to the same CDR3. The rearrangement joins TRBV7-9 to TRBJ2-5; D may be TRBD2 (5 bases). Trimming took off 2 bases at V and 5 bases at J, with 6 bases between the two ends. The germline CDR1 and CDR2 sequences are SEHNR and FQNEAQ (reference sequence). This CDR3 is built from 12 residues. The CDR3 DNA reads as TGTGCCAGCAGCTTATCGGGGGAGACCCAGTACTTC. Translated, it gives CASSLSGETQYF.

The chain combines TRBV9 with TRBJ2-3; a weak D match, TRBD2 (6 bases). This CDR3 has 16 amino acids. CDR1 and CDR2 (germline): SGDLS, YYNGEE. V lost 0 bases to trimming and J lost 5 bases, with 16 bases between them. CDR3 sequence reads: CASSVVGGGSVDTQYF. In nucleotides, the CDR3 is TGTGCCAGCAGCGTAGTTGGGGGAGGATCCGTAGATACGCAGTATTTT.

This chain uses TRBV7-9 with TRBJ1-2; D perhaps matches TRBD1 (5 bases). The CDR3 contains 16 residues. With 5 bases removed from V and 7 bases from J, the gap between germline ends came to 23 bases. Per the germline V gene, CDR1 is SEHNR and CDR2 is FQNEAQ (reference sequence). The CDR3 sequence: CASSLSTPGPQGGYTF. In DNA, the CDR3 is TGTGCCAGCAGCCTTTCGACCCCGGGACCGCAGGGTGGCTACACCTTC.

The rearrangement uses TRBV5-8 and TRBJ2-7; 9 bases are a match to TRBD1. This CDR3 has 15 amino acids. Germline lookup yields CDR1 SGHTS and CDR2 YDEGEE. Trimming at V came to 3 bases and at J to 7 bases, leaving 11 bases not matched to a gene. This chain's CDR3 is CASSSRTGAVEEQYF. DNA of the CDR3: TGTGCCAGCAGCTCCAGGACAGGGGCGGTGGAAGAGCAGTACTTC.

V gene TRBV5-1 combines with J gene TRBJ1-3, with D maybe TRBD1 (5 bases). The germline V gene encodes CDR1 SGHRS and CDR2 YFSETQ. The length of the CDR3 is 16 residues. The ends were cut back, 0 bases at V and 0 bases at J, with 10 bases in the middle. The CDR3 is CASSLEGTYSGNTIYF. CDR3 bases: TGCGCCAGCAGCTTGGAAGGGACTTACTCTGGAAACACCATATATTTT.

The DNA for the CDR3 is TGTGCCAGCAGCCGGACAGGGAGGGAGCAGTACTTC. Encoded protein: CASSRTGREQYF. The rearrangement joins TRBV5-4 to TRBJ2-7, with TRBD1 matching 8 bases. The length of the CDR3 is 12 residues. V lost 4 bases and J lost 7; bases outside the gene matches: 4. Germline V gives CDR1 SGHNT, CDR2 YYREEE (reference sequence).

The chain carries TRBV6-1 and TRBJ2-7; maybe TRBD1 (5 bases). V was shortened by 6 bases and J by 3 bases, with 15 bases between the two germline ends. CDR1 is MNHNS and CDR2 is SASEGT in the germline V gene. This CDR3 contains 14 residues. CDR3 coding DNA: TGTGCCAGCAGGTCCCCCGCAGGGCTCTACGAGCAGTACTTC. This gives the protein CASRSPAGLYEQYF.

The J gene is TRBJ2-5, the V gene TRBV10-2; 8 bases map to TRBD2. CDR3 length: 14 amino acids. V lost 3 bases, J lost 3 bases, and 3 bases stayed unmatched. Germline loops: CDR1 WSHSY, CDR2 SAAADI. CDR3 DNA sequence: TGCGCCAGCAGTGAAAGCGGGGGCGAAGAGACCCAGTACTTC. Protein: CASSESGGEETQYF.

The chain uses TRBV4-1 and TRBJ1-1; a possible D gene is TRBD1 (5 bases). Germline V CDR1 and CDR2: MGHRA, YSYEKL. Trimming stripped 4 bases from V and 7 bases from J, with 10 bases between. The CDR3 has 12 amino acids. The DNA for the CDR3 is TGCGCCAGCAGCCCGGGGGGGGATGAAGCTTTCTTT. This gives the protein CASSPGGDEAFF.

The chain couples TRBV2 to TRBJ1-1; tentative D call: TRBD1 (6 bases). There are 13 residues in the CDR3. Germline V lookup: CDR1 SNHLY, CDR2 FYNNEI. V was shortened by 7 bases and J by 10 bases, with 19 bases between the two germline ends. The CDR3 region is CASTPGEGGRAFF. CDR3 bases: TGTGCCAGCACCCCCGGTGAGGGGGGGAGAGCTTTCTTT.

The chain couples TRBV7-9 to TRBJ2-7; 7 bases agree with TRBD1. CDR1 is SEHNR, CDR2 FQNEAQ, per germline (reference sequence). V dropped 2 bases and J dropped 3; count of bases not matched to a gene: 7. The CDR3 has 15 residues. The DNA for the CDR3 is TGTGCCAGCAGCTTACACAGGGGCCCGGGCTACGAGCAGTACTTC. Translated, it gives CASSLHRGPGYEQYF.

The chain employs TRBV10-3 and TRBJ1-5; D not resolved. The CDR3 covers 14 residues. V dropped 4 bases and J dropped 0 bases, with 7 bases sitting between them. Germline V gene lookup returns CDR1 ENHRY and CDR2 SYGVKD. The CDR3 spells CAISGEDSNQPQHF. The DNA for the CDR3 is TGTGCCATCAGTGGGGAAGATAGCAATCAGCCCCAGCATTTT.

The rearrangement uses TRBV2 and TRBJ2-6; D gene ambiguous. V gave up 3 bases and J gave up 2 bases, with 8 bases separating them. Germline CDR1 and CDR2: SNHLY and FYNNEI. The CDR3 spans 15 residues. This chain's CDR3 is CASSDMVAGANVLTF. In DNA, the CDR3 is TGTGCCAGCAGTGATATGGTGGCTGGGGCCAACGTCCTGACTTTC.

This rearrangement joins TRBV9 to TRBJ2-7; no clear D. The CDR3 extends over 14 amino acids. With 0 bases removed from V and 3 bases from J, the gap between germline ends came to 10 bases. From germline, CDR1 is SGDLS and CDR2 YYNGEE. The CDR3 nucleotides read TGTGCCAGCAGCGTAGCGCCAGCCAACTACGAGCAGTACTTC. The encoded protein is CASSVAPANYEQYF.

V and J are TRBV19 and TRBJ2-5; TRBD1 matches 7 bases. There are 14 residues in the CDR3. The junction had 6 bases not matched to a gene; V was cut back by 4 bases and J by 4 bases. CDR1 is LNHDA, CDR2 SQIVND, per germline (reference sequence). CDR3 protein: CASSTDRWPETQYF. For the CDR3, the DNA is TGTGCCAGTAGTACGGACAGGTGGCCAGAGACCCAGTACTTC.

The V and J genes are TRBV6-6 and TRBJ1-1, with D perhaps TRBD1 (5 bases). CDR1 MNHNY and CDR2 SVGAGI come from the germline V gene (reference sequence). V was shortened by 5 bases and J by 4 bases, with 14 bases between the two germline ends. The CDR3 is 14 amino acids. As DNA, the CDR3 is TGTGCCAGCAGTCACGATCGGGGCATCACTGAAGCTTTCTTT. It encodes CASSHDRGITEAFF.

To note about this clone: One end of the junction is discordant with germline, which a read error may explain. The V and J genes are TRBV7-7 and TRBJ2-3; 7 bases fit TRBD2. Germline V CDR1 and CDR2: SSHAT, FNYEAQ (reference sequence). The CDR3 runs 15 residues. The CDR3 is CASSLRGDSTDTQYF. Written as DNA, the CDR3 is TGTGCTAGCAGCTTACGGGGGGACTCTACAGATACGCAGTATTTT.

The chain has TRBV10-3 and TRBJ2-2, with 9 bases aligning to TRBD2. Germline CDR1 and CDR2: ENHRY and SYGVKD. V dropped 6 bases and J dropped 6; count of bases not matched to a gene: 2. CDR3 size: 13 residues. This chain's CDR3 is CAISGTSPGELFF. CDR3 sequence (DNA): TGTGCCATCAGCGGGACTAGCCCCGGGGAGCTGTTTTTT.

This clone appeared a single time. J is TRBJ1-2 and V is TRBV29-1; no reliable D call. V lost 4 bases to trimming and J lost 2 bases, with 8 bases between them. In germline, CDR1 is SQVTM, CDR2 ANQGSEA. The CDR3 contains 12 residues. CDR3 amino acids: CSVVDVNYGYTF. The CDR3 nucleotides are TGCAGCGTTGTCGACGTCAACTATGGCTACACCTTC.

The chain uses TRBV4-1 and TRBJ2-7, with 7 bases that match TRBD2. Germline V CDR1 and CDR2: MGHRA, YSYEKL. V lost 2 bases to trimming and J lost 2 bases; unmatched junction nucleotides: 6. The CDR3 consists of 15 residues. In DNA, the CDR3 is TGCGCCAGCAGCCAAACCGGGACTATCACCTACGAGCAGTACTTC. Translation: CASSQTGTITYEQYF.

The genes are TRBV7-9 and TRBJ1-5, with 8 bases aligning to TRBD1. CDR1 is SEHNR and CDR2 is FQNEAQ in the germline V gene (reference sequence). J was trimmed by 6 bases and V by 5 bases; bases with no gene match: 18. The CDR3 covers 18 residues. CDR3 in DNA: TGTGCCAGCAGCCCAGTAGGGTTTACAGGGGGTTGGGTTCAGCCCCAGCATTTT. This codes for CASSPVGFTGGWVQPQHF.